These 20 T cell receptor beta chains were all obtained from the same sample, sequenced in a study of blood T cell repertoires in COVID-19. Produced via immunoSEQ multiplex PCR; TCRdb's table is partial and in-frame only. The sample records under 300,000 clones, approximately 90% being singletons. Sequenced sample: PBMCs or T cells enriched from blood (not recorded which). These receptors were collected from a man aged 35 to 55 who had recovered from COVID-19.

J is TRBJ1-1 and V is TRBV5-6, with D possibly being TRBD1 (5 bases). The ends were cut back, 2 bases at V and 5 bases at J, with 13 bases in the middle. Germline V lookup: CDR1 SGHDT, CDR2 YYEEEE. This CDR3 comprises 14 residues. This CDR3 is CASSFGEGPTEAFF. For the CDR3, the DNA is TGTGCCAGCAGCTTTGGGGAGGGGCCTACTGAAGCTTTCTTT.

For the CDR3, the DNA is TGTGCCAGCAGCTTGGACAGGCAAATCTCCTACGAGCAGTACTTC. Translation gives CASSLDRQISYEQYF. The V and J genes are TRBV5-6 and TRBJ2-7, with D perhaps matching TRBD1 (5 bases). The CDR3 runs to 15 residues. The germline V gene has CDR1 SGHDT and CDR2 YYEEEE. Trimming stripped 0 bases from V and 0 bases from J, with 10 bases between.

CDR3 DNA sequence: TGTGCCAGCAGCTCCCACAGGGGGCGAGTGGGCAATGAGCAGTTCTTC. Its translation is CASSSHRGRVGNEQFF. The chain has TRBV11-2 and TRBJ2-1; 9 positions match TRBD1. This CDR3 comprises 16 residues. From germline, CDR1 is SGHAT and CDR2 FQNNGV. Germline trimming cut 4 bases from V and 6 bases from J; bases unmatched to any gene: 10.

V gene TRBV9 combines with J gene TRBJ2-2; 10 bases match TRBD2. CDR3 length: 20 amino acids. Looked up from germline, CDR1 is SGDLS and CDR2 is YYNGEE. V was clipped by 4 bases and J by 4 bases; unmatched bases: 19. For the CDR3, the DNA is TGTGCCAGCAGCCCCCGGGGTAGCGGGGGGTATCCGGGGGGCACCGGGGAGCTGTTTTTT. It specifies CASSPRGSGGYPGGTGELFF.

The chain uses TRBV4-2 and TRBJ2-7; 13 nucleotides match TRBD2. Germline V CDR1 and CDR2: LGHNA, YNFKEQ. The CDR3 loop spans 16 amino acids. V was clipped by 5 bases and J by 4 bases; unmatched bases: 8. CDR3 in amino acids: CASSRKGTSGTYEQYF. DNA of the CDR3: TGTGCCAGCAGCAGAAAAGGGACTAGCGGGACTTACGAGCAGTACTTC.

This rearrangement joins TRBV4-2 to TRBJ1-1; possibly TRBD1 for D (5 bases). The germline CDR1 and CDR2 sequences are LGHNA and YNFKEQ. The CDR3 extends over 14 amino acids. V was cut by 1 base and J by 4 bases, with 10 bases left in between. The CDR3 DNA reads TGTGCCAGCAGCCAAGCGGGGGGGGGCACTGAAGCTTTCTTT. It codes for CASSQAGGGTEAFF.

This chain joins TRBV7-6 and TRBJ1-2, with TRBD1 as a possible D gene (6 bases). This CDR3 spans 15 amino acids. V was clipped by 0 bases and J by 0 bases, with 8 bases between them. Germline lookup yields CDR1 SGHVS and CDR2 FNYEAQ. The CDR3 region has the DNA TGTGCCAGCAGCTTAGCCCAGGGGACTAACTATGGCTACACCTTC. Translating it yields CASSLAQGTNYGYTF.

There are a few counts of this clone. The rearrangement uses TRBV10-2 and TRBJ1-6, with 9 bases that match TRBD1. J gave up 6 bases and V 5 bases, and 2 bases lay outside the gene matches. CDR3 length: 14 residues. Germline values: CDR1 WSHSY, CDR2 SAAADI. CDR3 in DNA: TGCGCCAGCAGTCAGACAGGGGGTAATTCACCCCTCCACTTT. Encoded protein: CASSQTGGNSPLHF.

The genes are TRBV6-2 or TRBV6-3 and TRBJ2-7, with 8 bases identical to TRBD1. This CDR3 comprises 17 residues. V lost 2 bases and J lost 3; bases outside the gene matches: 12. The germline gives CDR1 MNHEY, CDR2 SVGEGT. The CDR3 DNA reads TGTGCCAGCAGTTACCCCGTGCCCGGGACAGGACTCTACGAGCAGTACTTC. The encoded protein is CASSYPVPGTGLYEQYF.

The rearrangement uses TRBV3-1 (or the pseudogene TRBV3-2) and TRBJ1-2; 8 bases fit TRBD1. This CDR3 is 15 amino acids long. Germline CDR1 reads LGHDT; CDR2 reads YNNKEL (reference sequence). Trimming removed 2 bases from V and 1 base from J; junction bases left unmatched: 3. CDR3 region: CASSQTGQGNYGYTF. The CDR3 region has the DNA TGTGCCAGCAGCCAAACCGGACAGGGTAACTATGGCTACACCTTC.

This clone was counted only a few times. The chain recombines TRBV9 with TRBJ1-3; a possible D gene is TRBD1 (6 bases). Germline V gives CDR1 SGDLS, CDR2 YYNGEE. The CDR3 has 18 residues. Deletions cut 5 bases from V and 0 bases from J, with 21 bases between. CDR3 in DNA: TGTGCCAGCAGGGCCAGGGTGGGGGCCAGGAGCTCTGGAAACACCATATATTTT. Translating gives CASRARVGARSSGNTIYF.

This chain joins TRBV15 and TRBJ1-5; D perhaps matches TRBD1 (5 bases). V lost 0 bases and J 7 bases, leaving 10 bases between the germline ends. CDR3 size: 14 residues. CDR1 and CDR2 (germline): LNHNV, YYDKDF (reference sequence). CDR3 sequence reads: CATSRENSGQPQHF. The CDR3 nucleotides read TGTGCCACCAGCAGAGAAAACTCAGGGCAGCCCCAGCATTTT.

The chain employs TRBV27 and TRBJ2-7; 12 bases match TRBD1. The J segment lost 4 bases and the V segment lost 4 bases, leaving 5 bases of the junction unmatched. CDR3 length: 15 amino acids. Germline loops: CDR1 MNHEY, CDR2 SMNVEV (reference sequence). DNA of the CDR3: TGTGCCAGCAGTTACACGGGACAGGGGGCTTACGAGCAGTACTTC. Translating gives CASSYTGQGAYEQYF.

The J gene is TRBJ1-2, the V gene TRBV20-1, with D tentatively TRBD1 (6 bases). The germline V gene has CDR1 DFQATT and CDR2 SNEGSKA (reference sequence). The ends were cut back, 3 bases at V and 7 bases at J, with 15 bases in the middle. The CDR3 sequence is 13 residues long. CDR3 sequence: CSASPGGAGGYTF. The CDR3, as DNA: TGCAGTGCTAGTCCGGGGGGCGCCGGTGGCTACACCTTC.

The chain combines TRBV11-3 with TRBJ2-5; 7 bases agree with TRBD1. V trimming: 1 base; J trimming: 3 bases; junction bases outside the gene matches: 2. The CDR3 consists of 14 residues. CDR1 and CDR2 from the germline V gene are SGHNT and YENEEA. The CDR3: CASSLVGGEETQYF. Written as DNA, the CDR3 is TGTGCCAGCAGCTTAGTAGGGGGCGAAGAGACCCAGTACTTC. Supplemented by reference TRBV11-3 and TRBJ2-5, the full variable domain reads EAGVVQSPRYKIIEKKQPVAFWCNPISGHNTLYWYLQNLGQGPELLIRYENEEAVDDSQLPKDRFSAERLKGVDSTLKIQPAELGDSAVYLCASSLVGGEETQYFGPGTRLLVL.

The chain recombines TRBV19 with TRBJ2-3; TRBD1 agrees at 9 bases. Trimming cost V 4 bases and J 4 bases; bases outside gene matches: 6. This CDR3 is 15 amino acids long. Germline V gives CDR1 LNHDA, CDR2 SQIVND (reference sequence). As DNA, the CDR3 is TGTGCCAGTAGTACCGGAACAGGGGGCGCAGATACGCAGTATTTT. Its translation is CASSTGTGGADTQYF.

The gene calls are TRBV7-2 and TRBJ1-2; possible D gene TRBD1, 5 bases. Trimming cost V 5 bases and J 0 bases, with 19 bases left between them. In germline, CDR1 is SGHTA, CDR2 FQGNSA. The CDR3 sequence is 17 residues long. In nucleotides, the CDR3 is TGTGCCAGCAGCCTCGGCAGGAACAGGCCATCTAACTATGGCTACACCTTC. It yields the protein CASSLGRNRPSNYGYTF.

The genes are TRBV6-5 and TRBJ1-6; maybe TRBD1 (6 bases). Germline CDR1 and CDR2: MNHEY and SVGAGI. This CDR3 spans 15 amino acids. V was clipped by 2 bases and J by 9 bases, with 14 bases between them. This CDR3 reads CASSYGQGLPSPLHF. In nucleotides, the CDR3 is TGTGCCAGCAGTTACGGGCAGGGGCTGCCTTCACCCCTCCACTTT.

The chain employs TRBV19 and TRBJ2-7; 11 nucleotides agree with TRBD1. The CDR3 loop spans 16 amino acids. Germline assignment: CDR1 LNHDA and CDR2 SQIVND (reference sequence). J gave up 6 bases and V 5 bases, and 12 bases lay outside the gene matches. In nucleotides, the CDR3 is TGTGCCAGTAGTCCAGGAAGGACAGGGGGCCTTTCCGAGCAGTACTTC. Protein: CASSPGRTGGLSEQYF.

CDR3: CASSSTGAGNSPLHF. DNA for the CDR3: TGTGCCAGCAGCTCGACAGGGGCGGGGAATTCACCCCTCCACTTT. The chain carries TRBV6-5 and TRBJ1-6; 8 positions agree with TRBD1. The CDR3 is 15 residues long. Germline-derived CDR1 and CDR2 are MNHEY and SVGAGI. Germline trimming cut 6 bases from V and 7 bases from J; bases unmatched to any gene: 8.